A selection of T cell receptor beta chains follows, all from one sample in a study of cytomegalovirus exposure and HLA in healthy donors. Profiling relied on immunoSEQ multiplex PCR, and the TCRdb table lists in-frame clones only, not all of them. The sample contains nearly 110,000 clones, around 75% of which appear only once. Sequences were obtained from PBMCs. Receptor source: a middle-aged man in good health and CMV-seronegative. CDR3s include the opening cysteine and the closing phenylalanine or tryptophan. Each record gives: clone size, V gene, D gene, J gene, CDR3 protein, CDR3 DNA. The D gene is left open where the match is weak. Clone size is given for some rows only: seen once, a few or many times, or a class if the clone is expanded.

few	TRBV7-9	NA	TRBJ2-5	CSSSHQGIQETQYF	TGTTCCAGCAGCCATCAGGGTATTCAAGAGACCCAGTACTTC
NA	TRBV6-5	NA	TRBJ1-6	CASRQYTGYNSPLHF	TGTGCCAGCAGACAATACACGGGGTATAATTCACCCCTCCACTTT
NA	TRBV19	NA	TRBJ2-2	CASSMQGRRTGELFF	TGTGCCAGTAGTATGCAGGGTAGGCGCACCGGGGAGCTGTTTTTT
NA	TRBV10-2	NA	TRBJ2-7	CATEKETRGSKQYF	TGCGCCACGGAGAAGGAGACTAGAGGGTCGAAGCAGTACTTC
NA	TRBV5-5	NA	TRBJ1-1	CATTQVSGSQAFF	TGTGCCACGACCCAAGTATCCGGGTCCCAAGCTTTCTTT
NA	TRBV7-9	TRBD1	TRBJ1-2	CASSTPGTGKTGYTF	TGTGCCAGCAGCACCCCCGGGACAGGGAAAACCGGCTACACCTTC
NA	TRBV14	TRBD1	TRBJ2-7	CASSRGTGPSYEQYF	TGTGCCAGCAGCAGAGGGACAGGGCCTTCTTACGAGCAGTACTTC
NA	TRBV7-8	NA	TRBJ1-1	CASSLAAGLMNTEAFF	TGTGCCAGCAGCTTAGCGGCAGGGCTCATGAACACTGAAGCTTTCTTT
NA	TRBV7-9	TRBD1	TRBJ2-4	CASSQGTGGRSIQYF	TGTGCCAGCAGCCAAGGGACAGGGGGCCGGTCCATTCAGTACTTC
NA	TRBV20-1	NA	TRBJ1-2	CSARPRLYDTF	TGCAGTGCTAGACCCAGGCTTTATGACACCTTC
NA	TRBV27	TRBD1	TRBJ1-6	CASTSRGRGLYNSPLHF	TGTGCCAGCACTTCTAGGGGCAGGGGGCTCTATAATTCACCCCTCCACTTT
NA	TRBV2	NA	TRBJ2-1	CASSNLVSIEQFF	TGTGCCAGCAGCAACCTAGTATCGATTGAGCAGTTCTTC
NA	TRBV27	NA	TRBJ1-1	CASSFSVNTEAFF	TGTGCCAGCAGTTTTTCGGTGAACACTGAAGCTTTCTTT
few	TRBV4-1	TRBD1	TRBJ2-2	CASSQAGGGITGELFF	TGCGCCAGCAGCCAAGCAGGGGGCGGAATCACCGGGGAGCTGTTTTTT
NA	TRBV5-4	TRBD2	TRBJ2-5	CASSNELAGEETQYF	TGTGCCAGCAGTAACGAACTAGCGGGGGAAGAGACCCAGTACTTC
NA	TRBV25-1	TRBD1	TRBJ1-3	CASSRQGSSGNTIYF	TGTGCCAGCAGTAGACAGGGGTCCTCTGGAAACACCATATATTTT
NA	TRBV29-1	NA	TRBJ1-2	CSVEKGNYGYTF	TGCAGCGTTGAGAAGGGGAACTATGGCTACACCTTC
NA	TRBV10-2	NA	TRBJ1-5	CASSEPMLSGRNQPQHF	TGCGCCAGCAGTGAGCCCATGTTGAGTGGCAGGAATCAGCCCCAGCATTTT
NA	TRBV15	TRBD1	TRBJ1-2	CATSREQGANNYGYTF	TGTGCCACCAGCAGAGAACAGGGGGCGAATAACTATGGCTACACCTTC
NA	TRBV2	TRBD1	TRBJ2-7	CASSAQGGSSYEQYF	TGTGCCAGCAGTGCACAGGGGGGAAGCTCCTACGAGCAGTACTTC
NA	TRBV18	TRBD2	TRBJ2-1	CASSPPGLASSSYNEQFF	TGTGCCAGCTCACCACCAGGACTAGCGTCGAGCTCCTACAATGAGCAGTTCTTC
once	TRBV10-1	TRBD2	TRBJ2-1	CASSSGTSREQFF	TGCGCCAGCAGTTCCGGGACTAGCCGTGAGCAGTTCTTC
NA	TRBV7-3	NA	TRBJ2-7	CASSPDSGSSEQYF	TGTGCCAGCAGCCCGGACTCGGGGTCCTCCGAGCAGTACTTC
few	TRBV6-5	TRBD2	TRBJ2-3	CASRGGVTDTQYF	TGTGCCAGCCGGGGGGGGGTCACAGATACGCAGTATTTT
NA	TRBV19	NA	TRBJ2-7	CASSISQTSYEQYF	TGTGCCAGTAGTATTTCACAGACCTCCTACGAGCAGTACTTC
few	TRBV27	NA	TRBJ1-1	CASSFRSPAGVEDTEAFF	TGTGCCAGCAGTTTTCGGTCTCCGGCCGGGGTGGAGGACACTGAAGCTTTCTTT
NA	TRBV7-3	NA	TRBJ1-6	CASSLSPNSPLHF	TGTGCCAGCAGCTTAAGTCCGAATTCACCCCTCCACTTT
few	TRBV4-1	NA	TRBJ1-2	CASSQEGLNYGYTF	TGCGCCAGCAGCCAAGAGGGCTTAAACTATGGCTACACCTTC
few	TRBV5-4	NA	TRBJ2-7	CASSLGRGSYEQYF	TGTGCCAGCAGCTTGGGGCGAGGGTCCTACGAGCAGTACTTC